The 6 T cell receptor beta chains below come from one sample, sequenced in a study of T cells in Graves' hyperthyroidism and ophthalmopathy. Amplification yielded TCR beta CDR3 regions, with RNA transcripts as the source. An initial round of RT-PCR targeting the TCR CDR3 relied on the HTBI primer set. One entry per CDR3 protein, called by TCRdb with MiXCR from the multiplex PCR reads. Of around 530,000 distinct CDR3 sequences detected, roughly a sixth appear once; the ten largest clones hold 17%. Sequencing used blood. The receptors here all came from a woman between 18 and 29 years old with Graves' ophthalmopathy.

The chain carries TRBV19 and TRBJ1-5; D gene unclear. This CDR3 region has 13 residues. From germline, CDR1 is LNHDA and CDR2 SQIVND (reference sequence). The ends were cut back, 2 bases at V and 5 bases at J, with 7 bases in the middle. For the CDR3, the DNA is TGTGCCAGTAGTATATCAGAGCATCAGCCCCAGCATTTT. Its translation is CASSISEHQPQHF.

This chain uses TRBV29-1 with TRBJ1-1; D is undetermined. Trimming shortened V by 5 bases and J by 1 base, and 17 bases separated the two germline ends. This CDR3 has 15 residues. CDR1 and CDR2 (germline): SQVTM, ANQGSEA. The CDR3 sequence is CSVPPPGRPNTEAFF. The CDR3 DNA sequence: TGCAGCGTTCCGCCGCCCGGGCGACCGAACACTGAAGCTTTCTTT.

This clonotype showed up just a few times. V usage is TRBV4-1 and J usage is TRBJ1-3; D ambiguous. Germline values: CDR1 MGHRA, CDR2 YSYEKL. With 2 bases removed from V and 0 bases from J, the gap between germline ends came to 14 bases. The CDR3 has 17 residues. The CDR3 sequence is CASSQYPRGDSGNTIYF. CDR3 bases: TGCGCCAGCAGCCAATACCCCCGGGGTGACTCTGGAAACACCATATATTTT.

The V and J genes are TRBV27 and TRBJ1-5; the D gene is possibly TRBD1 (5 bases). The ends were cut back, 6 bases at V and 7 bases at J, with 16 bases in the middle. CDR1 MNHEY and CDR2 SMNVEV come from the germline V gene (reference sequence). The CDR3 has 14 amino acids. CDR3 amino acids: CASSSGPLGQPQHF. CDR3 coding DNA: TGTGCCAGCAGCTCGGGACCGCTAGGCCAGCCCCAGCATTTT.

J is TRBJ1-2 and V is TRBV19; D is unresolved. The V and J ends lost 4 bases and 4 bases respectively, with 7 bases between them. Looked up from germline, CDR1 is LNHDA and CDR2 is SQIVND (reference sequence). This CDR3 has 12 amino acids. CDR3 sequence reads: CASSRESYGYTF. The CDR3 bases are TGTGCCAGTAGTAGGGAGAGCTATGGCTACACCTTC.

Many counts were recorded for this clonotype. This chain joins TRBV6-1 and TRBJ1-4; D is perhaps TRBD1 (5 bases). Trimming took off 6 bases at V and 0 bases at J, with 17 bases between the two ends. Germline values: CDR1 MNHNS, CDR2 SASEGT. There are 17 residues in the CDR3. This chain's CDR3 is CASRTGTAIATNEKLFF. CDR3 in DNA: TGTGCCAGCAGAACCGGGACGGCTATTGCAACTAATGAAAAACTGTTTTTT.